Shown below are 14 T cell receptor beta chains from a single sample sequenced in a study of post-analysis software for immune sequencing data (dated by TCRdb to 2013 to 2016). Library preparation used PCR. Sequencing was performed on an Illumina HiSeq 2500. To reduce PCR and sequencing biases, unique molecular identifiers were built into the TCR beta cDNA libraries. The public sequencing data were trimmed at Q25 with fastp and processed into clonotypes with MiXCR by TCRdb, which kept only in-frame beta chains. For every CDR3 protein sequence, its rows merge into one entry that carries the most common genes and DNA. Across this sample there are roughly 170,000 distinct CDR3 sequences, with approximately 31% seen only once. The top ten clones comprise 1.5% of the sample. No cognate antigen is known for these TCRs. Broader findings and caveats from the paper: Patients showed significantly higher frequencies than controls for about five TRBV segments, among them TRBV5-6, TRBV5-1 and TRBV20-1.

Sequenced input: blood. The source is a girl between 5 and 17 years old with multiple sclerosis.

This clonotype was observed once. This may be a read error: a much more frequent sequence differs by one nucleotide. J is TRBJ2-1 and V is TRBV12-3 or TRBV12-4; D not resolved. The end of the DNA is better explained by TRBJ2-7, so the J call may be wrong. The length of the CDR3 is 16 residues. CDR3 sequence reads: CVCTAESFSSYNEQYF. In DNA form, the CDR3 reads TGTGTCTGTACCGCGGAGAGTTTTAGCTCCTACAATGAGCAGTACTTC.

The genes are TRBV18 and TRBJ2-7; D is perhaps TRBD1 (5 bases). The germline V and J ends were trimmed by 4 bases and 4 bases, with 26 bases remaining between them. The length of the CDR3 is 18 residues. Germline V CDR1 and CDR2: KGHSH, LQKENI. The CDR3 sequence: CASSLGPGRETSGYEQYF. The CDR3, as DNA: TGTGCCAGCTCACTAGGGCCGGGCAGGGAAACCTCAGGGTACGAGCAGTACTTC.

To note about this clonotype: This may be a read error, as it is one base from a much larger clone. The chain couples TRBV19 to TRBJ2-1, with D possibly matching TRBD2 (6 bases). There are 14 residues in the CDR3. The germline gives CDR1 LNHDA, CDR2 SQIVND (reference sequence). The DNA of the CDR3 is TGTACCAGTAGCCTCACTCGGGGAGGTAGGGAGCAGTTCTTC. This codes for CTSSLTRGGREQFF. The entire variable domain, with the rest obtained from reference TRBV19 and TRBJ2-1, is as follows: DGGITQSPKYLFRKEGQNVTLSCEQNLNHDAMYWYRQDPGQGLRLIYYSQIVNDFQKGDIAEGYSVSREKKESFPLTVTSAQKNPTAFYLCTSSLTRGGREQFFGPGTRLTVL.

The V and J genes are TRBV7-2 and TRBJ2-2; D is possibly TRBD1 (5 bases). The germline V gene encodes CDR1 SGHTA and CDR2 FQGNSA. This CDR3 region has 13 residues. The DNA of the CDR3 is TGTGCTTTTACGACAGAGCCCACCGGGGAGCTGTTTTTT. Its translation: CAFTTEPTGELFF.

The chain employs TRBV6-2 or TRBV6-3 and TRBJ1-2; D perhaps matches TRBD1 (5 bases). This CDR3 is 14 amino acids long. V dropped 4 bases and J dropped 4 bases, with 13 bases sitting between them. Germline V gives CDR1 MNHEY, CDR2 SVGEGT. CDR3 in DNA: TGTGCCAGCAGTTCCCCCGACAGTTCCTATGGCTACACCTTC. This gives the protein CASSSPDSSYGYTF.

This clonotype was seen a handful of times. This sequence joins TRBV5-1 and TRBJ2-5; D remains ambiguous. The CDR3 sequence is 11 residues long. Germline CDR1 reads SGHRS; CDR2 reads YFSETQ. V gave up 0 bases and J gave up 11 bases, with 8 bases separating them. CDR3 sequence: CASSLGPEQYF. Written as DNA, the CDR3 is TGCGCCAGCAGCTTGGGTCCTGAGCAGTACTTC.

This clonotype was counted many times. This chain connects TRBV27 to TRBJ2-1; D gene ambiguous. The germline V and J ends were trimmed by 7 bases and 4 bases, with 17 bases remaining between them. Germline V gives CDR1 MNHEY, CDR2 SMNVEV (reference sequence). The CDR3 is 15 residues long. The CDR3 nucleotides are TGTGCCAGCATTCCGGTGCCCATTGCTTACAATGAGCAGTTCTTC. Translating gives CASIPVPIAYNEQFF.

Regarding this clonotype: A read error may be the cause here, since a much bigger clone is one base away. The genes are TRBV9 and TRBJ2-1, with TRBD2 matching 7 bases. The J call may be faulty, since TRBJ2-7 better matches the DNA end. The CDR3 is 16 residues long. Germline V CDR1 and CDR2: SGDLS, YYNGEE. CDR3 sequence: CASSEEGAGAYNEQYF. In DNA form, the CDR3 reads TGTGCCAGCAGCGAGGAAGGGGCGGGAGCCTACAATGAGCAGTACTTC.

A note on this clonotype: This could be a read error, since a much larger clone is one nucleotide away. CDR3 amino acids: CASSMRSADNEQFF. The CDR3 nucleotides are TGTGCCAGTAGTATGCGAAGTGCAGACAATGAGCAGTTCTTC. The chain employs TRBV19 and TRBJ2-1; D uncertain. Germline V CDR1 and CDR2: LNHDA, SQIVND (reference sequence). The CDR3 is 14 amino acids. V gave up 3 bases and J gave up 5 bases, with 11 bases separating them.

The chain recombines TRBV5-1 with TRBJ2-3; 9 bases are a match to TRBD1. Losses at the gene ends were 7 bases for V and 4 bases for J; bases not matched to a gene: 13. The germline gives CDR1 SGHRS, CDR2 YFSETQ. The CDR3 covers 16 residues. CDR3: CASGVGDREIPDTQYF. In DNA, the CDR3 is TGCGCCAGCGGCGTCGGGGACAGGGAGATCCCAGATACGCAGTATTTT.

This clonotype was counted many times. The rearrangement uses TRBV3-1 and TRBJ2-7; TRBD2 is a possible D gene (5 bases). Germline CDR1 reads LGHDT; CDR2 reads YNNKEL (reference sequence). V dropped 3 bases and J dropped 1 base, with 13 bases sitting between them. CDR3 length: 15 residues. The CDR3 reads CASSHGLAYSYEQYF. CDR3 nucleotides: TGTGCCAGCAGCCACGGTCTAGCCTATTCCTACGAGCAGTACTTC.

The count of this clonotype is one. J is TRBJ2-7 and V is TRBV6-2 or TRBV6-3, with D unclear. From germline, CDR1 is MNHEY and CDR2 SVGEGT. Trimming cost V 6 bases and J 3 bases, with 12 bases left between them. The length of the CDR3 is 13 residues. CDR3 sequence reads: CASSQESIYEQYF. CDR3 DNA sequence: TGTGCCAGCAGCCAAGAGTCAATCTACGAGCAGTACTTC.

This clonotype was recorded only once. A read error may explain this, as a much larger clone is one base away. The chain links TRBV6-6 to TRBJ2-5; possible D gene TRBD1, 5 bases. V was cut by 0 bases and J by 11 bases, with 25 bases left in between. CDR1 and CDR2 (germline): MNHNY, SVGAGI (reference sequence). This CDR3 region has 17 residues. The CDR3 spells CASSYSIAGSGHNEQYF. Written as DNA, the CDR3 is TGTGCCAGCAGTTACTCGATTGCAGGGTCTGGGCACAATGAGCAGTACTTC.

The V gene is TRBV6-5, the J gene TRBJ1-6; unclear D gene. The V end lost 1 base, the J end lost 9 bases, and 13 bases lay between the germline ends. Germline V gives CDR1 MNHEY, CDR2 SVGAGI. The CDR3 extends over 15 amino acids. DNA of the CDR3: TGTGCCAGCAGTTACTTCCAATTATCTAGTTCACCCCTCCACTTT. It is translated as CASSYFQLSSSPLHF.